Below, 25 T cell receptor beta chains from the same sample are listed, as sequenced in a study of T cells after yellow fever vaccination. TCRdb fed the 5' RACE reads into MiXCR, producing one record per CDR3 protein. The sample lists some 110,000 distinct CDR3 sequences, under 8% seen once, with about 2.7% in the top ten. Sample: CD4+ T cells sorted from PBMCs, taken around 10 days after the first yellow fever vaccination. The receptors shown here come from a man younger than 35 who received the YFV17D yellow fever vaccine.

The V gene is TRBV9, the J gene TRBJ2-5, with 12 bases aligning to TRBD2. The V segment lost 3 bases and the J segment 1 base; nucleotides outside the gene matches: 1. The CDR3 has 15 amino acids. Germline loops: CDR1 SGDLS, CDR2 YYNGEE. CDR3 sequence: CASSASGGAQETQYF. Here the CDR3 DNA reads TGTGCCAGCAGCGCTAGCGGGGGGGCCCAAGAGACCCAGTACTTC. Drawing the rest from reference TRBV9 and TRBJ2-5, the complete variable domain is DSGVTQTPKHLITATGQRVTLRCSPRSGDLSVYWYQQSLDQGLQFLIQYYNGEERAKGNILERFSAQQFPDLHSELNLSSLELGDSALYFCASSASGGAQETQYFGPGTRLLVL.

The chain couples TRBV5-4 to TRBJ2-2; D is undetermined. Trimming took off 0 bases at V and 6 bases at J, with 6 bases between the two ends. Germline lookup yields CDR1 SGHNT and CDR2 YYREEE (reference sequence). The CDR3 loop spans 13 amino acids. The CDR3: CASSLGPSGELFF. Written as DNA, the CDR3 is TGTGCCAGCAGCTTGGGGCCCTCCGGGGAGCTGTTTTTT. The full variable domain, its missing parts supplied by reference TRBV5-4 and TRBJ2-2, is ETGVTQSPTHLIKTRGQQVTLRCSSQSGHNTVSWYQQALGQGPQFIFQYYREEENGRGNFPPRFSGLQFPNYSSELNVNALELDDSALYLCASSLGPSGELFFGEGSRLTVL.

This clonotype was detected many times. The genes are TRBV6-2 or TRBV6-3 and TRBJ2-7; 7 positions match TRBD1. Trimming at V came to 6 bases and at J to 6 bases, leaving 5 bases not matched to a gene. Germline V CDR1 and CDR2: MNHEY, SVGEGT. The CDR3 totals 12 residues. The CDR3: CASSQTGSEQYF. Here the CDR3 DNA reads TGTGCCAGCAGCCAGACAGGGAGCGAGCAGTACTTC.

This clonotype appeared many times. This chain joins TRBV30 and TRBJ2-5; D perhaps matches TRBD1 (5 bases). V gave up 3 bases and J gave up 1 base, with 9 bases separating them. The length of the CDR3 is 13 residues. The germline CDR1 and CDR2 sequences are GTSNPN and SVGIG (reference sequence). The CDR3 nucleotides are TGTGCCTGGAGAGGGGCCTTCCAAGAGACCCAGTACTTC. Protein product: CAWRGAFQETQYF.

This clonotype was picked up many times. The CDR3 sequence: CASSPNRDSGGDTQYF. As DNA, the CDR3 is TGTGCCAGCAGCCCTAACCGGGACTCCGGAGGAGATACGCAGTATTTT. The rearrangement links TRBV7-3 to TRBJ2-3; TRBD2 might be the D (6 bases). The CDR3 spans 16 residues. Germline V lookup: CDR1 SGHTA, CDR2 FQGTGA. Trimming took 5 bases from V and 5 from J, leaving 20 bases between them.

At least ten counts were recorded for this clonotype. This chain joins TRBV7-3 and TRBJ1-2; D remains unclear. The germline V and J ends were trimmed by 4 bases and 2 bases, with 14 bases remaining between them. CDR3 size: 15 residues. Germline V gives CDR1 SGHTA, CDR2 FQGTGA. CDR3 bases: TGTGCCAGCAGCTCCTACGTCGTCCAAAACTATGGCTACACCTTC. This codes for CASSSYVVQNYGYTF.

This clonotype was counted many times. V and J are TRBV19 and TRBJ2-1; 10 nucleotides line up with TRBD1. V shed 5 bases and J 4 bases; nucleotides not matched to a gene: 5. This CDR3 is built from 15 residues. Germline V gene data show CDR1 as LNHDA and CDR2 as SQIVND (reference sequence). The CDR3 here is CASSPGQGEYNEQFF. The CDR3 bases are TGTGCCAGTAGTCCCGGACAGGGGGAGTACAATGAGCAGTTCTTC.

The chain links TRBV5-1 to TRBJ2-3; 9 bases agree with TRBD2. V shed 3 bases and J 4 bases; nucleotides not matched to a gene: 9. Germline values: CDR1 SGHRS, CDR2 YFSETQ. The CDR3 sequence is 16 residues long. CDR3: CASSSAGGLAPDTQYF. In DNA form, the CDR3 reads TGCGCCAGCAGCTCCGCCGGGGGACTAGCCCCAGATACGCAGTATTTT.

For this clonotype: This sequence may be a read error, since a much larger clone differs from it by one base. The genes are TRBV11-3 and TRBJ2-3; either TRBD1 or TRBD2 may fit D (5 bases each). Trimming took off 2 bases at V and 2 bases at J, with 8 bases between the two ends. Germline V gene data show CDR1 as SGHNT and CDR2 as YENEEA. This CDR3 region has 14 residues. The CDR3 loop reads CASSLHGATDTQYF. As DNA, the CDR3 is TGTGCCAGCAGCTTACACGGGGCCACAGATACGCAGTATTTT. Full variable domain (missing parts from reference TRBV11-3 and TRBJ2-3): EAGVVQSPRYKIIEKKQPVAFWCNPISGHNTLYWYLQNLGQGPELLIRYENEEAVDDSQLPKDRFSAERLKGVDSTLKIQPAELGDSAVYLCASSLHGATDTQYFGPGTRLTVL.

This clonotype was recorded many times. The rearrangement joins TRBV6-7 to TRBJ1-5, with a weak D call TRBD1 (5 bases). TRBV6-7 is flagged as an ORF with uncertain function. CDR3 size: 15 residues. V gave up 4 bases and J gave up 2 bases, with 12 bases separating them. DNA of the CDR3: TGTGCCAGCAGTTCCAGGGAAGTGGGCAATCAGCCCCAGCATTTT. Translating gives CASSSREVGNQPQHF.

Points on this clonotype: A much larger clone lies one base from this, so it may be a read error. The chain couples TRBV11-3 to TRBJ2-1; 7 bases match TRBD2. CDR3 length: 15 residues. The V and J ends lost 4 bases and 3 bases, in that order; junction bases with no gene match: 6. CDR1 SGHNT and CDR2 YENEEA come from the germline V gene. DNA of the CDR3: TGTGCCAGCAGCTCAACGGGGGGAGGCTACAATGAGCAGTTCTTC. It is translated as CASSSTGGGYNEQFF.

This clonotype was observed many times. This chain connects TRBV18 to TRBJ2-5, with 7 bases that match TRBD2. The V and J ends lost 5 bases and 2 bases, in that order; junction bases with no gene match: 11. Germline CDR1 reads KGHSH; CDR2 reads LQKENI. The CDR3 is 16 amino acids. The CDR3 sequence: CASSTLRASGQETQYF. The CDR3 bases are TGTGCCAGCTCAACCTTACGGGCTAGCGGTCAAGAGACCCAGTACTTC. The full variable domain, completed using reference TRBV18 and TRBJ2-5, is NAGVMQNPRHLVRRRGQEARLRCSPMKGHSHVYWYRQLPEEGLKFMVYLQKENIIDESGMPKERFSAEFPKEGPSILRIQQVVRGDSAAYFCASSTLRASGQETQYFGPGTRLLVL.

This clonotype was recorded once. A much more abundant neighbour one base away suggests this may be a read error. The chain combines TRBV4-2 with TRBJ1-1; D is perhaps TRBD1 (6 bases). Germline CDR1 LGHNA, CDR2 YNFKEQ. The CDR3 length is 15 residues. CDR3 nucleotide sequence: TGTACCAGCAGCCAACCGGGGGGCCGGGAGGGGTTAGCTTTCTTT. The encoded protein is CTSSQPGGREGLAFF.

The sample holds many counts of this clonotype. The chain couples TRBV24-1 to TRBJ2-7; the D gene is possibly TRBD1 (6 bases). This CDR3 has 13 residues. V lost 4 bases to trimming and J lost 4 bases, with 10 bases between them. Looked up from germline, CDR1 is KGHDR and CDR2 is SFDVKD. CDR3 DNA sequence: TGTGCCACCAGTGAAGTGCAGGGGTACGAGCAGTACTTC. Translation gives CATSEVQGYEQYF.

At least ten counts were recorded for this clonotype. The J gene is TRBJ1-2, the V gene TRBV6-1; maybe TRBD1 (6 bases). CDR3 length equals 15 residues. Germline lookup yields CDR1 MNHNS and CDR2 SASEGT. Trimming cost V 7 bases and J 6 bases, with 21 bases left between them. CDR3 amino acids: CASTPATGQRDGYTF. The CDR3 DNA sequence: TGTGCCAGCACCCCGGCTACGGGACAACGGGATGGCTACACCTTC.

A note on this clonotype: This may be a read error: a much more frequent sequence differs by one nucleotide. This chain uses TRBV12-3 or TRBV12-4 with TRBJ2-3; possibly TRBD2 for D (6 bases). This CDR3 contains 16 residues. The germline V and J ends were trimmed by 7 bases and 0 bases, with 17 bases remaining between them. CDR3 region: CASTESRGESTDTQYF. The DNA of the CDR3 is TGTGCCAGCACCGAATCACGCGGGGAAAGCACAGATACGCAGTATTTT.

This clonotype was detected ten times or more. The chain couples TRBV18 to TRBJ2-3; D gene uncertain. CDR3 length: 12 residues. CDR1 is KGHSH and CDR2 is LQKENI in the germline V gene. The V end was cut by 5 bases, the J end by 3 bases, with 6 bases between. CDR3 nucleotides: TGTGCCAGCTCAGCCAGAACAGATACGCAGTATTTT. Translated: CASSARTDTQYF. Drawing the rest from reference TRBV18 and TRBJ2-3, the complete variable domain is NAGVMQNPRHLVRRRGQEARLRCSPMKGHSHVYWYRQLPEEGLKFMVYLQKENIIDESGMPKERFSAEFPKEGPSILRIQQVVRGDSAAYFCASSARTDTQYFGPGTRLTVL.

At least ten counts were recorded for this clonotype. The V gene is TRBV5-4, the J gene TRBJ2-2; D not certain. From germline, CDR1 is SGHNT and CDR2 YYREEE (reference sequence). The V end was cut by 0 bases, the J end by 6 bases, with 9 bases between. This CDR3 is built from 14 residues. The DNA for the CDR3 is TGTGCCAGCAGCTTGGTAAAGGATGCCGGGGAGCTGTTTTTT. It specifies CASSLVKDAGELFF.

This clonotype was recorded many times. The chain links TRBV28 to TRBJ1-3; D not certain. V was cut by 3 bases and J by 2 bases, with 11 bases left in between. The CDR3 covers 15 residues. Germline V lookup: CDR1 MDHEN, CDR2 SYDVKM. CDR3 DNA sequence: TGTGCCAGCAGTTTGAGGGAAGTAGCTGGAAACACCATATATTTT. This sequence encodes CASSLREVAGNTIYF.

The sample holds a few counts of this clonotype. This chain joins TRBV7-2 and TRBJ2-1, with 10 bases aligning to TRBD2. The CDR3 contains 14 residues. Germline trimming cut 8 bases from V and 8 bases from J; bases unmatched to any gene: 9. Germline V gives CDR1 SGHTA, CDR2 FQGNSA. DNA for the CDR3: TGTGCCAGCCGAGCGGGGGGGCCTTTATATGAGCAGTTCTTC. It specifies CASRAGGPLYEQFF.

This clonotype was observed many times. The chain has TRBV19 and TRBJ2-7; maybe TRBD2 (6 bases). Germline loops: CDR1 LNHDA, CDR2 SQIVND (reference sequence). The V end was cut by 5 bases, the J end by 3 bases, with 11 bases between. CDR3 length: 13 amino acids. The CDR3 DNA reads as TGTGCCAGTAGTGTGGGACTCCACTACGAGCAGTACGTC. Translated: CASSVGLHYEQYV.

This clonotype occurred many times. The rearrangement uses TRBV12-3 or TRBV12-4 and TRBJ2-2, with a tentative D call TRBD1 (5 bases). The V end was cut by 5 bases, the J end by 3 bases, with 16 bases between. The CDR3 covers 16 residues. DNA of the CDR3: TGTGCCAGCAGTCCCCGGTTTGGGGCGGACACCGGGGAGCTGTTTTTT. Translation: CASSPRFGADTGELFF.

A note on this clonotype: This may be a read error, as it is one base from a much larger clone. In this CDR3 the conserved last residue, phenylalanine or tryptophan, is missing, so a read error is likely. The rearrangement links TRBV12-3 or TRBV12-4 to TRBJ2-7; D gene unclear. The CDR3 spans 15 residues. V lost 3 bases, J lost 3 bases, and 15 bases lay in between. The CDR3 coding sequence is TGTGCCAGCAGTTTGGGTGGTATTGGCCACTACGAGCAGTACTCC. Translating it yields CASSLGGIGHYEQYS.

This clonotype has a handful of counts. This sequence joins TRBV12-3 or TRBV12-4 and TRBJ2-7; D is uncertain. V was trimmed by 2 bases and J by 7 bases, leaving 12 bases between them. CDR3 length: 13 residues. This CDR3 is CASSLQLVGEQYF. CDR3 nucleotides: TGTGCCAGCAGTTTACAACTGGTTGGGGAGCAGTACTTC.

Ten or more counts support this clonotype. This chain connects TRBV3-1 to TRBJ1-2; D unclear. The germline gives CDR1 LGHDT, CDR2 YNNKEL (reference sequence). V lost 4 bases to trimming and J lost 7 bases, with 16 bases between them. CDR3 length: 14 amino acids. The CDR3 bases are TGTGCCAGCAGCCGCCGACTTGGCTTTCGTGGCTACACCTTC. Its translation: CASSRRLGFRGYTF.